What follows are 30 T cell receptor beta chains derived from one specimen sequenced in a study of blood T cells in healthy people across ages. With a J-beta primer mix and a sample-barcoded 5' primer, a second PCR ran about 6 to 11 cycles. MiXCR was run by TCRdb on the 5' RACE reads, yielding one entry per CDR3 protein. The sample carries some 1.8 million distinct CDR3 sequences, around 40% recorded once. The material sequenced was blood. These receptors were collected from a human donor in good health.

The chain joins TRBV7-9 to TRBJ1-2; 9 nucleotides match TRBD1. Germline assignment: CDR1 SEHNR and CDR2 FQNEAQ (reference sequence). The CDR3 sequence is 19 residues long. V shed 4 bases and J 4 bases; nucleotides not matched to a gene: 19. The CDR3 spells CASSSRRMDRGSSGYGYTF. DNA of the CDR3: TGTGCCAGCAGCTCCAGGCGGATGGACAGGGGATCTTCGGGCTATGGCTACACCTTC.

The V gene is TRBV18, the J gene TRBJ2-1, with a weak D call TRBD2 (6 bases). CDR1 and CDR2 (germline): KGHSH, LQKENI. CDR3 length: 16 residues. Trimming cost V 6 bases and J 0 bases, with 15 bases left between them. The CDR3 loop is CASSLLASSSYNEQFF. The CDR3 DNA reads TGTGCCAGCTCGCTACTAGCTTCTAGCTCCTACAATGAGCAGTTCTTC.

This clonotype has at least ten counts. The V call is TRBV10-3, the J call TRBJ2-1; a weak D match, TRBD1 (6 bases). The CDR3 covers 14 residues. V lost 0 bases and J lost 6, with 9 bases in between. The V gene's germline CDR1 is ENHRY and CDR2 SYGVKD. The CDR3 reads CAISESGALNEQFF. The CDR3 bases are TGTGCCATCAGTGAGTCGGGGGCCCTCAATGAGCAGTTCTTC.

The chain recombines TRBV18 with TRBJ2-6; a weak D match, TRBD1 (7 bases). CDR1 and CDR2 from the germline V gene are KGHSH and LQKENI. The ends were cut back, 3 bases at V and 3 bases at J, with 18 bases in the middle. There are 18 residues in the CDR3. CDR3 region: CASSPGGGGIDGANVLTF. The DNA of the CDR3 is TGTGCCAGCTCACCCGGAGGGGGCGGAATTGATGGGGCCAACGTCCTGACTTTC.

The V and J genes are TRBV9 and TRBJ2-1; TRBD1 might be the D (8 bases). Trimming took 0 bases from V and 1 from J, leaving 23 bases between them. This CDR3 has 20 amino acids. Germline V gives CDR1 SGDLS, CDR2 YYNGEE. The CDR3 coding sequence is TGTGCCAGCAGCGTAGAGGGTAGCGGGTACAGACAGGGGTCCTACAATGAGCAGTTCTTC. This translates into CASSVEGSGYRQGSYNEQFF.

The chain combines TRBV7-2 with TRBJ2-1, with a tentative D call TRBD2 (6 bases). CDR3 length: 13 residues. Trimming pared 3 bases from V and 5 bases from J, leaving 8 bases between. Germline V gene lookup returns CDR1 SGHTA and CDR2 FQGNSA. The CDR3 is CASSFSSDNEQFF. DNA of the CDR3: TGTGCCAGCAGCTTTTCTAGCGACAATGAGCAGTTCTTC.

There are a few counts of this clonotype. The genes are TRBV7-3 and TRBJ2-7; D is perhaps TRBD2 (5 bases). The germline V gene encodes CDR1 SGHTA and CDR2 FQGTGA. V was shortened by 1 base and J by 7 bases, with 8 bases between the two germline ends. The CDR3 length is 12 residues. The CDR3 DNA follows: TGTGCCAGCAGCTTAAATCCGGGGGAGCAGTACTTC. This encodes CASSLNPGEQYF. Full variable domain (outside the CDR3, taken from reference TRBV7-3 and TRBJ2-7): GAGVSQTPSNKVTEKGKYVELRCDPISGHTALYWYRQSLGQGPEFLIYFQGTGAADDSGLPNDRFFAVRPEGSVSTLKIQRTERGDSAVYLCASSLNPGEQYFGPGTRLTVT.

This clonotype has a count of ten or more. The V and J genes are TRBV28 and TRBJ2-7; D call uncertain. V lost 3 bases and J 1 base, leaving 10 bases between the germline ends. The germline V gene has CDR1 MDHEN and CDR2 SYDVKM. CDR3 size: 14 residues. The CDR3 sequence is CASSFVGLSYEQYF. DNA for the CDR3: TGTGCCAGCAGTTTCGTCGGGCTATCCTACGAGCAGTACTTC. Looking up the rest from reference TRBV28 and TRBJ2-7 gives the full variable domain: DVKVTQSSRYLVKRTGEKVFLECVQDMDHENMFWYRQDPGLGLRLIYFSYDVKMKEKGDIPEGYSVSREKKERFSLILESASTNQTSMYLCASSFVGLSYEQYFGPGTRLTVT.

This clonotype appeared a few times. This chain joins TRBV11-2 and TRBJ2-3, with no clear D. This CDR3 is built from 15 residues. Trimming removed 2 bases at V and 4 bases at J, with 13 bases between. Germline values: CDR1 SGHAT, CDR2 FQNNGV. CDR3 nucleotides: TGTGCCAGCAGCTTATTAAGCCGAGTTTCAGATACGCAGTATTTT. Translated, it gives CASSLLSRVSDTQYF.

The gene calls are TRBV4-1 and TRBJ1-2; perhaps TRBD1 as D (6 bases). V gave up 0 bases and J gave up 2 bases, with 16 bases separating them. The V gene's germline CDR1 is MGHRA and CDR2 YSYEKL. This CDR3 is 17 amino acids long. In DNA form, the CDR3 reads TGCGCCAGCAGCCAAGATAGGGGCACAGGGTTCAACTATGGCTACACCTTC. This translates into CASSQDRGTGFNYGYTF.

In this sample, this clonotype turned up a few times. The genes are TRBV20-1 and TRBJ2-1; 9 nucleotides align to TRBD2. The J segment lost 9 bases and the V segment lost 0 bases, leaving 9 bases of the junction unmatched. The CDR3 contains 15 residues. Germline assignment: CDR1 DFQATT and CDR2 SNEGSKA (reference sequence). The CDR3 DNA sequence: TGCAGTGCTAGAGACGGCGGGGGGGCAGTAGGTGAGCAGTTCTTC. This sequence encodes CSARDGGGAVGEQFF.

This chain joins TRBV28 and TRBJ1-6, with D possibly TRBD1 on 5 matching bases. V shed 6 bases and J shed 9 bases, with 12 bases lying between them. CDR1 is MDHEN, CDR2 SYDVKM, per germline. This CDR3 has 13 residues. The CDR3 here is CASSSGQGSPLHF. The DNA for the CDR3 is TGTGCCAGCAGCTCAGGTCAGGGTTCACCCCTCCACTTT.

The rearrangement joins TRBV4-1 to TRBJ2-1, with D perhaps TRBD1 (5 bases). Per the germline V gene, CDR1 is MGHRA and CDR2 is YSYEKL. CDR3 length equals 15 residues. V was shortened by 1 base and J by 9 bases, with 16 bases between the two germline ends. The CDR3 DNA reads as TGCGCCAGCAGCCAAGCTCTGGCCGCAGACAGTGAGCAGTTCTTC. Translated, it gives CASSQALAADSEQFF.

In this sample, this clonotype turned up a few times. V gene TRBV7-9 combines with J gene TRBJ2-7; D is perhaps TRBD2 (5 bases). Germline CDR1 is SEHNR and CDR2 is FQNEAQ (reference sequence). The V end lost 5 bases, the J end lost 4 bases, and 18 bases lay between the germline ends. The CDR3 has 15 amino acids. The CDR3 region has the DNA TGTGCCAGCAGCCATGAGGGAACGATCAGGTACGAGCAGTACTTC. It translates to CASSHEGTIRYEQYF.

This clonotype was picked up a small number of times. The chain joins TRBV7-2 to TRBJ2-3; 12 bases align to TRBD2. This CDR3 comprises 16 residues. Germline-derived CDR1 and CDR2 are SGHTA and FQGNSA. The V segment lost 7 bases and the J segment 3 bases; nucleotides outside the gene matches: 8. The CDR3 loop reads CASTPWTSGTTDTQYF. The CDR3 coding sequence is TGTGCCAGCACCCCTTGGACTAGCGGGACGACAGATACGCAGTATTTT. Using reference TRBV7-2 and TRBJ2-3 for the parts outside the CDR3, the full variable domain is GAGVSQSPSNKVTEKGKDVELRCDPISGHTALYWYRQSLGQGLEFLIYFQGNSAPDKSGLPSDRFSAERTGGSVSTLTIQRTQQEDSAVYLCASTPWTSGTTDTQYFGPGTRLTVL.

This clonotype has a handful of counts. The chain uses TRBV29-1 and TRBJ2-5; D may be TRBD2 (6 bases). V lost 5 bases, J lost 1 base, and 14 bases lay in between. The CDR3 totals 14 residues. In germline, CDR1 is SQVTM, CDR2 ANQGSEA. CDR3 loop: CSVLNSGFQETQYF. The CDR3, as DNA: TGCAGCGTTCTTAACAGCGGGTTCCAAGAGACCCAGTACTTC.

J is TRBJ2-7 and V is TRBV6-2 or TRBV6-3, with 8 bases aligning to TRBD1. With 0 bases clipped from V and 2 bases from J, the junction kept 6 bases outside the gene matches. This CDR3 region has 16 residues. Germline CDR1 is MNHEY and CDR2 is SVGEGT. CDR3 DNA sequence: TGTGCCAGCAGTTACTCTGGACAGGGTGGCCCCTACGAGCAGTACTTC. It codes for CASSYSGQGGPYEQYF.

V usage is TRBV4-1 and J usage is TRBJ2-5; D unclear. V was clipped by 2 bases and J by 5 bases, with 15 bases between them. CDR3 length: 15 residues. Germline CDR1 and CDR2: MGHRA and YSYEKL. CDR3: CASSQLVVGGETQYF. The CDR3, as DNA: TGCGCCAGCAGCCAACTTGTCGTGGGTGGGGAGACCCAGTACTTC.

The rearrangement uses TRBV7-9 and TRBJ1-3; tentative D call: TRBD1 (5 bases). The germline V and J ends were trimmed by 7 bases and 3 bases, with 13 bases remaining between them. CDR1 is SEHNR and CDR2 is FQNEAQ in the germline V gene (reference sequence). The CDR3 is 14 amino acids. In nucleotides, the CDR3 is TGTGCCAGCATCCGCTGGAGGGGTGGAAACACCATATATTTT. Its translation is CASIRWRGGNTIYF.

This chain joins TRBV9 and TRBJ2-1, with no clear D. With 0 bases removed from V and 10 bases from J, the gap between germline ends came to 20 bases. CDR3 length: 16 residues. CDR1 and CDR2 (germline): SGDLS, YYNGEE. CDR3 sequence (DNA): TGTGCCAGCAGCGTAGTCGCGTCCGCATTTCCCTACGAGCAGTTCTTC. Protein product: CASSVVASAFPYEQFF.

In this sample, this clonotype turned up a few times. The chain is built from TRBV20-1 and TRBJ2-7; D gene unclear. Germline V CDR1 and CDR2: DFQATT, SNEGSKA (reference sequence). V dropped 6 bases and J dropped 2 bases, with 17 bases sitting between them. CDR3 length: 14 residues. The CDR3 DNA reads TGCAGTGCCGAACGGGTGTCGCCCCCCTACGAGCAGTACTTC. This codes for CSAERVSPPYEQYF.

The chain is built from TRBV5-1 and TRBJ2-5, with 7 bases that match TRBD2. Germline lookup yields CDR1 SGHRS and CDR2 YFSETQ. Trimming at V came to 4 bases and at J to 3 bases, leaving 6 bases not matched to a gene. The CDR3 is made up of 14 amino acids. The CDR3, as DNA: TGCGCCAGCAGCCGGAGAGGGAGGGAAGAGACCCAGTACTTC. Translated: CASSRRGREETQYF. Together with reference TRBV5-1 and TRBJ2-5, the CDR3 gives the full variable domain: KAGVTQTPRYLIKTRGQQVTLSCSPISGHRSVSWYQQTPGQGLQFLFEYFSETQRNKGNFPGRFSGRQFSNSRSEMNVSTLELGDSALYLCASSRRGREETQYFGPGTRLLVL.

This clonotype was detected a few times. The chain uses TRBV24-1 and TRBJ1-1; no reliable D call. V lost 9 bases and J lost 5, with 15 bases in between. Germline CDR1 and CDR2: KGHDR and SFDVKD. This CDR3 region has 13 residues. The CDR3 region is CATQAPTGTEAFF. CDR3 sequence (DNA): TGTGCCACCCAGGCACCGACGGGAACTGAAGCTTTCTTT.

This clonotype was detected ten times or more. The rearrangement links TRBV7-2 to TRBJ2-7; weak D call: TRBD1 (6 bases). This CDR3 region has 15 residues. Between the trimmed V and J ends, which lost 6 bases and 3 bases, there was a span of 18 bases. Per germline, CDR1 SGHTA and CDR2 FQGNSA. CDR3 in DNA: TGTGCCAGCAGTCCGGTCGGCAGGGGCAACTACGAGCAGTACTTC. Protein sequence: CASSPVGRGNYEQYF.

J is TRBJ1-2 and V is TRBV7-2, with D uncertain. The V end was cut by 1 base, the J end by 8 bases, with 8 bases between. CDR1 and CDR2 (germline): SGHTA, FQGNSA. The CDR3 covers 12 residues. The CDR3 region has the DNA TGTGCCAGCAGCTTAGGGCCCGCGGGCTACACCTTC. Protein sequence: CASSLGPAGYTF. Together with reference TRBV7-2 and TRBJ1-2, the CDR3 gives the full variable domain: GAGVSQSPSNKVTEKGKDVELRCDPISGHTALYWYRQSLGQGLEFLIYFQGNSAPDKSGLPSDRFSAERTGGSVSTLTIQRTQQEDSAVYLCASSLGPAGYTFGSGTRLTVV.

This sequence joins TRBV10-3 and TRBJ2-1; the D gene is possibly TRBD2 (6 bases). Between the trimmed V and J ends, which lost 10 bases and 0 bases, there was a span of 10 bases. The CDR3 has 13 amino acids. The germline CDR1 and CDR2 sequences are ENHRY and SYGVKD. In nucleotides, the CDR3 is TGTGCCACCCTAGCGAGCTCCTACAATGAGCAGTTCTTC. Translation gives CATLASSYNEQFF.

This chain connects TRBV10-3 to TRBJ2-3; no definite D call. The germline gives CDR1 ENHRY, CDR2 SYGVKD. This CDR3 comprises 12 residues. V lost 2 bases to trimming and J lost 6 bases, with 6 bases between them. The CDR3 bases are TGTGCCATCAGTGAGAAACCCGATACGCAGTATTTT. Protein: CAISEKPDTQYF.

The rearrangement joins TRBV12-3 or TRBV12-4 to TRBJ2-6, with 9 bases that match TRBD1. The CDR3 extends over 18 amino acids. V dropped 4 bases and J dropped 2; count of bases not matched to a gene: 9. The CDR3 protein is CASSSVPGQGTGANVLTF. CDR3 bases: TGTGCCAGCAGTTCCGTACCGGGACAGGGTACTGGGGCCAACGTCCTGACTTTC.

This clonotype occurred a few times. The CDR3 is CASSDRGQNEQFF. DNA for the CDR3: TGTGCCAGCAGCGACAGGGGGCAAAATGAGCAGTTCTTC. The V and J genes are TRBV12-3 or TRBV12-4 and TRBJ2-1; 10 nucleotides match TRBD1. The CDR3 is 13 residues long. V shed 6 bases, J shed 7 bases, and the junction held 3 bases outside the gene matches.

The rearrangement uses TRBV12-5 and TRBJ2-3, with a weak D call TRBD2 (6 bases). This CDR3 has 14 residues. Germline lookup yields CDR1 LGHNT and CDR2 FRNRAP. Trimming took off 6 bases at V and 1 base at J, with 11 bases between the two ends. CDR3 DNA: TGTGCTAGTGGCCCGGGACTTGGCACAGATACGCAGTATTTT. Protein product: CASGPGLGTDTQYF. The entire variable domain, with the rest obtained from reference TRBV12-5 and TRBJ2-3, is as follows: DARVTQTPRHKVTEMGQEVTMRCQPILGHNTVFWYRQTMMQGLELLAYFRNRAPLDDSGMPKDRFSAEMPDATLATLKIQPSEPRDSAVYFCASGPGLGTDTQYFGPGTRLTVL.